The rows below give T cell receptor beta chains drawn from one sample of a study of EBV T-cell therapy then PD-1 blockade in nasopharyngeal carcinoma. The antigens these receptors bind are not known. Repertoires were generated with immunoSEQ multiplex PCR, while TCRdb's copy carries only in-frame clones and drops some. The sample has about 20,000 clones; 82% are singletons. The sequencing used CD8+ T cells from blood, collected at day -245 from a patient whose treatment included autologous EBV-specific T cells and nivolumab. The origin of the receptors is a man aged 35 to 55 with nasopharyngeal carcinoma. The CDR3 runs from the conserved cysteine through the conserved F or W. Each record gives: J gene, V gene, D gene, clone size, CDR3 protein, CDR3 DNA. The D gene is left open where the match is weak. Clone size is shown for a subset of rows, as once, few, many or a class of expanded clone.

j_gene: TRBJ1-2; v_gene: TRBV5-1; d_gene: TRBD1; abundance: NA; CDR3aa: CASSWTGNNYGYTF; CDR3nt: TGCGCCAGCAGCTGGACAGGGAACAACTATGGCTACACCTTC
j_gene: TRBJ2-3; v_gene: TRBV6-4; d_gene: NA; abundance: NA; CDR3aa: CASSGGQGGTDTQYF; CDR3nt: TGTGCCAGCAGTGGCGGTCAGGGCGGTACAGATACGCAGTATTTT
j_gene: TRBJ1-2; v_gene: TRBV19; d_gene: NA; abundance: NA; CDR3aa: CASSIDSYNYGYTF; CDR3nt: TGTGCCAGTAGTATAGATTCCTATAACTATGGCTACACCTTC
j_gene: TRBJ2-6; v_gene: TRBV6-4; d_gene: NA; abundance: once; CDR3aa: CASSDSSAGHSGANVLTF; CDR3nt: TGTGCCAGCAGTGACTCGTCGGCAGGCCACTCTGGGGCCAACGTCCTGACTTTC
j_gene: TRBJ2-7; v_gene: TRBV5-4; d_gene: TRBD1; abundance: NA; CDR3aa: CASSPGQGPYEQYF; CDR3nt: TGTGCCAGCAGCCCGGGACAGGGGCCCTACGAGCAGTACTTC
j_gene: TRBJ2-2; v_gene: TRBV6-4; d_gene: NA; abundance: few; CDR3aa: CASSDSGTTGELFF; CDR3nt: TGTGCCAGCAGTGACTCCGGGACCACCGGGGAGCTGTTTTTT
j_gene: TRBJ2-7; v_gene: TRBV19; d_gene: TRBD1; abundance: NA; CDR3aa: CASSIAGQGVRYEQYF; CDR3nt: TGTGCCAGTAGTATAGCAGGGCAGGGGGTTCGGTACGAGCAGTACTTC
j_gene: TRBJ1-1; v_gene: TRBV6-4; d_gene: TRBD1; abundance: NA; CDR3aa: CASSEGTDQSEAFF; CDR3nt: TGTGCCAGCAGTGAGGGGACAGACCAGTCTGAAGCTTTCTTT
j_gene: TRBJ2-7; v_gene: TRBV15; d_gene: TRBD2; abundance: NA; CDR3aa: CATSRLPGLAGSLYEQYF; CDR3nt: TGTGCCACCAGCAGGTTACCGGGACTAGCGGGGTCTTTATACGAGCAGTACTTC
j_gene: TRBJ2-1; v_gene: TRBV3-1/TRBV3-2; d_gene: NA; abundance: NA; CDR3aa: CASSQEIGDNEQFF; CDR3nt: TGTGCCAGCAGCCAAGAAATAGGAGACAATGAGCAGTTCTTC
j_gene: TRBJ2-7; v_gene: TRBV14; d_gene: NA; abundance: NA; CDR3aa: CASSQGIGLSYEQYF; CDR3nt: TGTGCCAGCAGCCAAGGCATCGGCTTATCCTACGAGCAGTACTTC
j_gene: TRBJ2-2; v_gene: TRBV6-5; d_gene: TRBD1; abundance: NA; CDR3aa: CASSYGQGRELFF; CDR3nt: TGTGCCAGCAGTTACGGACAGGGTCGGGAGCTGTTTTTT
j_gene: TRBJ1-5; v_gene: TRBV7-8; d_gene: NA; abundance: NA; CDR3aa: CASSRRGILNQPQHF; CDR3nt: TGTGCCAGCAGCCGGCGGGGGATTCTCAATCAGCCCCAGCATTTT
j_gene: TRBJ2-1; v_gene: TRBV24-1; d_gene: TRBD1; abundance: NA; CDR3aa: CATSDPDRGYEQFF; CDR3nt: TGTGCCACCAGTGACCCTGACAGGGGCTATGAGCAGTTCTTC
j_gene: TRBJ1-5; v_gene: TRBV14; d_gene: NA; abundance: NA; CDR3aa: CASSSTTDYSNQPQHF; CDR3nt: TGTGCCAGCAGCTCAACGACGGATTATAGCAATCAGCCCCAGCATTTT
j_gene: TRBJ1-2; v_gene: TRBV7-9; d_gene: TRBD1; abundance: NA; CDR3aa: CASRRTGDSGFGGYTF; CDR3nt: TGTGCCAGCAGACGAACAGGGGATTCGGGCTTTGGTGGCTACACCTTC
j_gene: TRBJ1-2; v_gene: TRBV14; d_gene: TRBD1; abundance: NA; CDR3aa: CASSQDRKGANGYTF; CDR3nt: TGTGCCAGCAGCCAAGACCGGAAGGGGGCCAATGGCTACACCTTC
j_gene: TRBJ2-3; v_gene: TRBV9; d_gene: TRBD2; abundance: NA; CDR3aa: CASSVQTSGTDTQYF; CDR3nt: TGTGCCAGCAGCGTACAAACTAGCGGCACAGATACGCAGTATTTT
j_gene: TRBJ2-4; v_gene: TRBV18; d_gene: NA; abundance: NA; CDR3aa: CASSPGPGSPAKNIQYF; CDR3nt: TGTGCCAGCTCCCCTGGCCCCGGGTCCCCAGCCAAAAACATTCAGTACTTC
j_gene: TRBJ1-2; v_gene: TRBV7-9; d_gene: TRBD1; abundance: NA; CDR3aa: CASSLGQGTYGYTF; CDR3nt: TGTGCCAGCAGCTTGGGACAGGGAACCTATGGCTACACCTTC
j_gene: TRBJ1-1; v_gene: TRBV7-2; d_gene: TRBD1; abundance: NA; CDR3aa: CASSSPGQGGTEAFF; CDR3nt: TGTGCCAGCAGCTCTCCAGGACAGGGCGGCACTGAAGCTTTCTTT
j_gene: TRBJ2-1; v_gene: TRBV24-1; d_gene: TRBD2; abundance: few; CDR3aa: CATSDLTSGDYNEQFF; CDR3nt: TGTGCCACCAGTGACCTGACTAGCGGGGATTACAATGAGCAGTTCTTC
j_gene: TRBJ2-2; v_gene: TRBV29-1; d_gene: NA; abundance: NA; CDR3aa: CSVGIILTGELFF; CDR3nt: TGCAGCGTTGGGATCATTCTCACCGGGGAGCTGTTTTTT
j_gene: TRBJ1-2; v_gene: TRBV5-6; d_gene: NA; abundance: NA; CDR3aa: CASSLKGAGVYYGYTF; CDR3nt: TGTGCCAGCAGCTTAAAAGGGGCCGGGGTTTACTATGGCTACACCTTC
j_gene: TRBJ1-5; v_gene: TRBV28; d_gene: NA; abundance: NA; CDR3aa: CASSFDPRRGNQPQHF; CDR3nt: TGTGCCAGCAGCTTTGACCCCCGTAGGGGCAATCAGCCCCAGCATTTT
j_gene: TRBJ2-7; v_gene: TRBV5-1; d_gene: NA; abundance: NA; CDR3aa: CASRDTVSYEQYF; CDR3nt: TGCGCCAGTCGCGACACCGTCTCCTACGAGCAGTACTTC
j_gene: TRBJ2-6; v_gene: TRBV6-4; d_gene: NA; abundance: NA; CDR3aa: CASSDSILTGANVLTF; CDR3nt: TGTGCCAGCAGTGACTCGATTTTAACTGGGGCCAACGTCCTGACTTTC
j_gene: TRBJ1-4; v_gene: TRBV7-2; d_gene: NA; abundance: NA; CDR3aa: CASSYAGSSNEKLFF; CDR3nt: TGTGCCAGCAGCTATGCGGGCAGTTCTAATGAAAAACTGTTTTTT